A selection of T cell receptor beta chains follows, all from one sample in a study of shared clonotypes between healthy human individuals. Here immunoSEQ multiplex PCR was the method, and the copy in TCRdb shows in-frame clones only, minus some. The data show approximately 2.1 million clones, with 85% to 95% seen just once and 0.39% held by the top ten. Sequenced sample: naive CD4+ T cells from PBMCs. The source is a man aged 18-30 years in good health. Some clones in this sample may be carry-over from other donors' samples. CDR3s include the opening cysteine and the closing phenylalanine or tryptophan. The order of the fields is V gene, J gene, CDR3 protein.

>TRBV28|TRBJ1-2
CASSLGGRDYTF
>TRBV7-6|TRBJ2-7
CASSRRGQGQGYEQYF
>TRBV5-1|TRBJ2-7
CASSLHSRDSYEQYF
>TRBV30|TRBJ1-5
CAWSATGVYQPQHF
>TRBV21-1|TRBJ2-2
CASSTKEIGGGGPGELFF
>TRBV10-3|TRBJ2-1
CAISERELGSYNEQFF
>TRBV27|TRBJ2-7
CASSLIFSGILNEQYF
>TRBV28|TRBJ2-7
CATRQGISYEQYF
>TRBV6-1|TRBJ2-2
CAGGRGSANTGELFF
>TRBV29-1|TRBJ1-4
CSAKGANEKLFF
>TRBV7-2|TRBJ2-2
CASSLSGNTGELFF
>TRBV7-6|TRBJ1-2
CASSYNPRGSYGYTF
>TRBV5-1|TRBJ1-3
CASSPEGGNTIYF
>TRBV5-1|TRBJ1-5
CASSPGQSGTNQPQHF
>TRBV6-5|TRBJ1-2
CASRSGGEDSGGYTF
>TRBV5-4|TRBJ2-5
CASSSAAGGQETQYF
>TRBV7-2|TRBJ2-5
CASRFSGRVQETQYF
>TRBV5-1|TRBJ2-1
CASSALVRQGDEQFF
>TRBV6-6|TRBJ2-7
CASSKGLGRYEQYF
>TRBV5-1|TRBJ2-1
CASSLIAGASDEQFF
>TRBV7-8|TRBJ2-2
CASSHRQGGSGRSYTGELFF
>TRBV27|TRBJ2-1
CASSLPTRGGNEQFF
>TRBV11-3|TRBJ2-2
CASSSRDRDTGELFF
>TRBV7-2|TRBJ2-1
CASSLITPTGQEFF
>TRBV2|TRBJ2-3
CASSATSGSTDTQYF
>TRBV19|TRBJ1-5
CASKSIGRFWGDNGNQPQHF
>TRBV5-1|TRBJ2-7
CASSPISGPHYEQYF
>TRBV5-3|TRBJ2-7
CARVNRSSGSCRPYEQYF
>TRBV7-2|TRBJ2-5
CASSPARGGGSETQYF
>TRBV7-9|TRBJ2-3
CASSRVSVTDTQYF
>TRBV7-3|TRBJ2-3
CASSLMTSGSTDTQYF
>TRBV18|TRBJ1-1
CASSPTTGETEAFF
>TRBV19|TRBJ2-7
CASSRQGSSYEQYF
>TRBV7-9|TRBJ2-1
CASSPRLAGGSYNEQFF
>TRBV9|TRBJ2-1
CASSGITGLVNEQFF
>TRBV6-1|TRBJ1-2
CASRRDGGNYGYTF
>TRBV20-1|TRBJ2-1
CSPTDTNEQFF
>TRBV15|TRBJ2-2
CATRGSGGTGELFF
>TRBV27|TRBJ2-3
CASSLLAGTDTQYF
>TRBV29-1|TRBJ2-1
CSVDNSGRDEQFF
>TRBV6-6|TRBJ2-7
CASSSNTGSYEQYF
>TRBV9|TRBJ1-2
CASSVGGLGYTF
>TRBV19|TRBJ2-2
CASSIVWGLPGELFF
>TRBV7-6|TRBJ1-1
CASSEDSWAEAFF
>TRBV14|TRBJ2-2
CASSQGGPELFF
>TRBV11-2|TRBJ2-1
CASSFVPGSYNEQFF
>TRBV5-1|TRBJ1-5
CASSPTGTGNQPQHF
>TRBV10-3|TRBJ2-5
CAISASSETQYF
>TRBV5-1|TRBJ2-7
CASRSGIFDYEQYF
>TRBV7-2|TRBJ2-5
CASSFGGRETQYF